The 25 T cell receptor beta chains below were found in one sample sequenced in a study of neurological immune-mediated disorders. TCRdb passed the 5' RACE reads through MiXCR, listing each CDR3 protein once. This table holds over 25,000 distinct CDR3 sequences, 12% found once. Sequenced: PBMCs. These receptors all stem from an older woman in good health.

The V gene is TRBV15, the J gene TRBJ1-1, with D possibly being TRBD1 (5 bases). Germline CDR1 and CDR2: LNHNV and YYDKDF (reference sequence). The CDR3 is made up of 14 amino acids. V was pared by 0 bases and J by 5 bases, with 10 bases between. DNA of the CDR3: TGTGCCACCAGCAGAGAGTTGAGGGGAACTGAAGCTTTCTTT. It specifies CATSRELRGTEAFF.

Many counts were recorded for this clonotype. The rearrangement joins TRBV20-1 to TRBJ2-5; a weak D match, TRBD2 (6 bases). Trimming pared 3 bases from V and 0 bases from J, leaving 14 bases between. The CDR3 totals 15 residues. Germline CDR1 DFQATT, CDR2 SNEGSKA (reference sequence). The CDR3: CSASRGGENQETQYF. The CDR3 nucleotides are TGCAGTGCTAGCCGAGGAGGGGAGAACCAAGAGACCCAGTACTTC.

This clonotype showed up just once. The J gene is TRBJ1-1, the V gene TRBV7-9; possible D gene TRBD1, 5 bases. CDR1 and CDR2 (germline): SEHNR, FQNEAQ (reference sequence). CDR3 length: 13 amino acids. Trimming left V 4 bases short and J 5 bases short, with 11 bases between. This chain's CDR3 is CASSWIGVTEAFF. CDR3 nucleotides: TGTGCCAGCAGCTGGATAGGGGTTACTGAAGCTTTCTTT.

This clonotype was detected ten times or more. The chain is built from TRBV20-1 and TRBJ1-5, with a possible D match to TRBD1 (5 bases). Germline V gene sequence: CDR1 DFQATT, CDR2 SNEGSKA (reference sequence). The CDR3 length is 16 residues. Trimming shortened V by 5 bases and J by 0 bases, and 17 bases separated the two germline ends. CDR3 nucleotides: TGCAGTGCTCAGGCAGGGCCGACCTATAGCAATCAGCCCCAGCATTTT. Its translation is CSAQAGPTYSNQPQHF.

This clonotype was picked up many times. The V and J genes are TRBV5-1 and TRBJ2-3; D is possibly TRBD1 (6 bases). Germline V gene sequence: CDR1 SGHRS, CDR2 YFSETQ. The V and J ends lost 0 bases and 4 bases respectively, with 9 bases between them. The CDR3 runs to 14 residues. CDR3: CASSLGQAADTQYF. The CDR3 DNA reads as TGCGCCAGCAGCTTGGGACAGGCAGCAGATACGCAGTATTTT.

In its sample, this clonotype was seen many times. The V gene is TRBV12-3 or TRBV12-4, the J gene TRBJ1-5, with D unclear. The CDR3 sequence is 12 residues long. The ends were cut back, 6 bases at V and 4 bases at J, with 7 bases in the middle. The CDR3, as DNA: TGTGCCAGCAGACGGCATAATCAGCCCCAGCATTTT. Translated: CASRRHNQPQHF.

This clonotype has at least ten counts. The chain recombines TRBV7-2 with TRBJ2-1; 10 bases are shared with TRBD2. This CDR3 is built from 17 residues. Germline V lookup: CDR1 SGHTA, CDR2 FQGNSA. V shed 2 bases, J shed 9 bases, and the junction held 13 bases outside the gene matches. For the CDR3, the DNA is TGTGCCAGCAGCTTATACCCTCAGCGGGGGGGTTACGGTGAGCAGTTCTTC. This translates into CASSLYPQRGGYGEQFF.

This clonotype was counted many times. The chain carries TRBV7-2 and TRBJ2-7; 7 bases agree with TRBD2. The CDR3 has 13 residues. The V gene end was trimmed by 5 bases and the J gene end by 2 bases; junction bases not matched to a gene: 3. The germline V gene has CDR1 SGHTA and CDR2 FQGNSA. The CDR3: CASSPAGPYEQYF. As DNA, the CDR3 is TGTGCCAGCAGCCCAGCGGGACCCTACGAGCAGTACTTC.

This clonotype was seen at least ten times. This sequence joins TRBV19 and TRBJ2-7; TRBD1 aligns across 9 bases. This CDR3 spans 14 amino acids. V dropped 8 bases and J dropped 0; count of bases not matched to a gene: 5. Germline CDR1 reads LNHDA; CDR2 reads SQIVND (reference sequence). Here the CDR3 reads CASSGTGLSYEQYF. The CDR3 DNA follows: TGTGCCAGTTCAGGGACAGGGCTCTCCTACGAGCAGTACTTC.

This clonotype was counted at least ten times. This sequence joins TRBV5-1 and TRBJ2-5, with 8 bases that match TRBD2. Losses at the gene ends were 3 bases for V and 2 bases for J; bases not matched to a gene: 6. Germline V gene sequence: CDR1 SGHRS, CDR2 YFSETQ. There are 15 residues in the CDR3. This chain's CDR3 is CASSSPAGAQETQYF. The CDR3 nucleotides are TGCGCCAGCAGCTCCCCAGCGGGGGCACAAGAGACCCAGTACTTC.

This clonotype was seen ten or more times. The CDR3 loop reads CASTPGTGESSYTF. DNA for the CDR3: TGTGCCAGCACCCCAGGGACAGGGGAAAGTAGCTACACCTTC. The J gene is TRBJ1-2, the V gene TRBV12-3 or TRBV12-4; TRBD1 aligns across 10 bases. This CDR3 is 14 amino acids long. The V and J ends lost 7 bases and 9 bases, in that order; junction bases with no gene match: 11.

At least ten counts were recorded for this clonotype. The chain carries TRBV6-5 and TRBJ1-2; D might be TRBD1 (6 bases). Germline CDR1 and CDR2: MNHEY and SVGAGI. The V gene lost 7 bases and the J gene lost 4 bases, with 10 bases spanning the gap. The length of the CDR3 is 12 residues. CDR3 sequence (DNA): TGTGCCAGCAAGGGGGGGACCTATGGCTACACCTTC. Protein: CASKGGTYGYTF.

The table lists this clonotype with many counts. The V call is TRBV30, the J call TRBJ1-1; D gene ambiguous. Germline CDR1 reads GTSNPN; CDR2 reads SVGIG (reference sequence). The CDR3 loop spans 11 amino acids. The V and J ends lost 3 bases and 0 bases respectively, with 2 bases between them. CDR3 protein: CAWSLNTEAFF. For the CDR3, the DNA is TGTGCCTGGAGCTTGAACACTGAAGCTTTCTTT.

This clonotype came up many times. The chain has TRBV11-2 and TRBJ2-7; either TRBD1 or TRBD2 may supply D (5 bases each). CDR1 is SGHAT, CDR2 FQNNGV, per germline. This CDR3 has 15 residues. V gave up 4 bases and J gave up 2 bases, with 15 bases separating them. CDR3 bases: TGTGCCAGCAGCTCAATTACCGGGGCCGCCTACGAGCAGTACTTC. Protein product: CASSSITGAAYEQYF.

This clonotype was seen ten or more times. J is TRBJ2-2 and V is TRBV11-2; D remains ambiguous. Between the trimmed V and J ends, which lost 4 bases and 2 bases, there was a span of 11 bases. CDR1 and CDR2 (germline): SGHAT, FQNNGV. The CDR3 extends over 15 amino acids. The CDR3 sequence: CASSSNVGNTGELFF. The DNA for the CDR3 is TGTGCCAGCAGCTCCAATGTAGGAAACACCGGGGAGCTGTTTTTT.

This clonotype has ten or more counts. V usage is TRBV27 and J usage is TRBJ2-2, with a tentative D call TRBD1 (5 bases). The V and J ends lost 3 bases and 4 bases respectively, with 12 bases between them. Germline V CDR1 and CDR2: MNHEY, SMNVEV (reference sequence). The CDR3 extends over 15 amino acids. DNA of the CDR3: TGTGCCAGCAGTTTTTGGCAGGGCGGCACCGGGGAGCTGTTTTTT. Translating it yields CASSFWQGGTGELFF.

At least ten counts were recorded for this clonotype. V usage is TRBV7-2 and J usage is TRBJ2-3, with 11 bases matching TRBD2. The J segment lost 13 bases and the V segment lost 5 bases, leaving 11 bases of the junction unmatched. In germline, CDR1 is SGHTA, CDR2 FQGNSA. This CDR3 contains 14 residues. This CDR3 reads CASSPSGGRSVEYF. The CDR3 DNA reads TGTGCCAGCAGCCCTAGCGGGGGGAGAAGCGTCGAGTATTTT.

This clonotype was seen repeatedly, ten times or more. The chain employs TRBV6-5 and TRBJ1-1; no clear D gene. Germline V gives CDR1 MNHEY, CDR2 SVGAGI. V was shortened by 5 bases and J by 4 bases, with 8 bases between the two germline ends. The CDR3 sequence is 12 residues long. The CDR3 here is CASSRELTEAFF. DNA of the CDR3: TGTGCCAGCAGTAGGGAACTCACTGAAGCTTTCTTT.

This clonotype was seen many times. The chain is built from TRBV5-1 and TRBJ1-4, with 9 bases fitting TRBD1. J was trimmed by 7 bases and V by 4 bases; bases with no gene match: 8. This CDR3 has 15 amino acids. Germline CDR1 is SGHRS and CDR2 is YFSETQ. DNA of the CDR3: TGCGCCAGCAGCGGACAGGGACAGGGAGTTGAAAAACTGTTTTTT. It yields the protein CASSGQGQGVEKLFF. Full variable domain (outside the CDR3, taken from reference TRBV5-1 and TRBJ1-4): KAGVTQTPRYLIKTRGQQVTLSCSPISGHRSVSWYQQTPGQGLQFLFEYFSETQRNKGNFPGRFSGRQFSNSRSEMNVSTLELGDSALYLCASSGQGQGVEKLFFGSGTQLSVL.

This clonotype was seen ten or more times. This rearrangement joins TRBV7-2 to TRBJ2-5, with a possible D match to TRBD1 (5 bases). The CDR3 has 14 residues. From germline, CDR1 is SGHTA and CDR2 FQGNSA. V was shortened by 3 bases and J by 5 bases, with 13 bases between the two germline ends. The CDR3: CASSFNGHRETQYF. CDR3 bases: TGTGCCAGCAGCTTCAACGGACACCGGGAGACCCAGTACTTC.

This clonotype was counted ten times or more. J is TRBJ2-5 and V is TRBV5-6; possibly TRBD1 for D (5 bases). Germline V gene sequence: CDR1 SGHDT, CDR2 YYEEEE. The V and J ends lost 1 base and 3 bases respectively, with 16 bases between them. The CDR3 spans 16 residues. Here the CDR3 DNA reads TGTGCCAGCAGCTTGTCGGGCAGGGCCTTCGAAGAGACCCAGTACTTC. It translates to CASSLSGRAFEETQYF.

A note on this clonotype: A much more abundant neighbour one base away suggests this may be a read error. CDR3 protein: CACSSGGGTDTQYF. The CDR3 bases are TGCGCCTGCAGCTCCGGGGGGGGCACAGATACGCAGTATTTT. This chain joins TRBV5-6 and TRBJ2-3, with 8 nucleotides matching TRBD2. Germline values: CDR1 SGHDT, CDR2 YYEEEE. This CDR3 contains 14 residues.

The chain uses TRBV19 and TRBJ1-5; D is undetermined. Trimming stripped 3 bases from V and 7 bases from J, with 10 bases between. This CDR3 spans 13 amino acids. CDR1 is LNHDA, CDR2 SQIVND, per germline (reference sequence). The CDR3 loop reads CASSIWLGQPQHF. For the CDR3, the DNA is TGTGCCAGTAGTATTTGGCTGGGACAGCCCCAGCATTTT.

This chain joins TRBV5-5 and TRBJ2-7; perhaps TRBD2 as D (6 bases). CDR1 is SGHKS and CDR2 is YYEKEE in the germline V gene (reference sequence). This CDR3 has 14 residues. Trimming stripped 0 bases from V and 5 bases from J, with 12 bases between. The CDR3 is CASSLAAGSHEQYF. DNA for the CDR3: TGTGCCAGCAGCTTGGCCGCGGGGTCCCACGAGCAGTACTTC.

This clonotype was detected many times. J is TRBJ2-5 and V is TRBV5-1; D may be TRBD1 or TRBD2 (5 bases each). Germline V gives CDR1 SGHRS, CDR2 YFSETQ. Trimming cost V 0 bases and J 2 bases, with 11 bases left between them. This CDR3 is 15 amino acids long. The CDR3 protein is CASSLVLGRQETQYF. In nucleotides, the CDR3 is TGCGCCAGCAGCTTGGTTTTGGGACGGCAAGAGACCCAGTACTTC.